A single sample gave rise to the 7 T cell receptor beta chains below, sequenced in a study of T-cell reconstitution after alpha-beta-depleted transplantation in children. The TCRbeta library was prepared with unique molecular identifiers. TCRdb redid the calling of the PCR reads with MiXCR, one entry per CDR3 protein. The sample carries 30,000 to 40,000 distinct CDR3 sequences, around 7% recorded once. These receptors lack a known antigen. Study outcomes and limitations: Alpha-beta T cells about two months after transplant reportedly derived from several hundred expanded graft clones.

Source: peripheral blood, taken 60 days after TCRalphabeta/CD19-depleted stem cell transplant. All receptors derive from a child under two years old who had a stem cell transplant for acute myeloid leukemia, so the T cells may come from the graft donor.

In its sample, this clonotype was seen many times. V gene TRBV27 combines with J gene TRBJ2-7; D gene uncertain. The CDR3 sequence is 15 residues long. CDR1 and CDR2 (germline): MNHEY, SMNVEV (reference sequence). V lost 2 bases and J lost 2, with 13 bases in between. CDR3 bases: TGTGCCAGCAGTTTAGGTGCGCGGTTCACCTACGAGCAGTACTTC. Amino acid sequence: CASSLGARFTYEQYF.

This clonotype has ten or more counts. The rearrangement links TRBV4-3 to TRBJ2-7, with a possible D match to TRBD2 (5 bases). V shed 0 bases and J shed 0 bases, with 12 bases lying between them. The CDR3 runs 16 residues. Germline V CDR1 and CDR2: LGHNA, YSLEER. CDR3 in amino acids: CASSQDPVGSSYEQYF. The CDR3, as DNA: TGCGCCAGCAGCCAAGATCCGGTTGGGAGCTCCTACGAGCAGTACTTC.

This clonotype came up many times. This chain links TRBV10-3 with TRBJ2-3; D not resolved. CDR3 length equals 14 residues. V shed 5 bases and J shed 0 bases, with 9 bases lying between them. CDR1 and CDR2 (germline): ENHRY, SYGVKD. The CDR3 loop reads CAISTGHSTDTQYF. Written as DNA, the CDR3 is TGTGCCATCAGTACCGGGCATAGCACAGATACGCAGTATTTT.

This clonotype appeared many times. The rearrangement uses TRBV9 and TRBJ2-3; D is unresolved. The CDR3 contains 16 residues. V was cut by 6 bases and J by 0 bases, with 17 bases left in between. The germline CDR1 and CDR2 sequences are SGDLS and YYNGEE. Here the CDR3 DNA reads TGTGCCAGCACCTCAGGAAAGGCCTCTAGCACAGATACGCAGTATTTT. Amino acid sequence: CASTSGKASSTDTQYF.

This clonotype was recorded many times. The chain carries TRBV9 and TRBJ2-3; 8 positions agree with TRBD2. The CDR3 is 13 amino acids. V dropped 7 bases and J dropped 6; count of bases not matched to a gene: 7. Germline CDR1 reads SGDLS; CDR2 reads YYNGEE. This chain's CDR3 is CASGTSDYDTQYF. Here the CDR3 DNA reads TGTGCCAGCGGGACTAGTGACTACGATACGCAGTATTTT.

This clonotype was detected many times. This chain links TRBV5-1 with TRBJ2-3; D gene ambiguous. The CDR3 spans 9 residues. The ends were cut back, 4 bases at V and 14 bases at J, with 8 bases in the middle. Germline CDR1 reads SGHRS; CDR2 reads YFSETQ. For the CDR3, the DNA is TGCGCCAGCAGCCCCCCAATGTATTTT. Its protein is CASSPPMYF.

This clonotype came up a few times. This sequence joins TRBV25-1 and TRBJ2-1; D gene unclear. The CDR3 has 11 amino acids. The V gene lost 7 bases and the J gene lost 9 bases, with 10 bases spanning the gap. Per the germline V gene, CDR1 is MGHDK and CDR2 is SYGVNS. The CDR3 is CASTTISEQFF. For the CDR3, the DNA is TGTGCCAGCACTACCATAAGTGAGCAGTTCTTC. Combining the CDR3 with reference TRBV25-1 and TRBJ2-1 gives the whole variable domain EADIYQTPRYLVIGTGKKITLECSQTMGHDKMYWYQQDPGMELHLIHYSYGVNSTEKGDLSSESTVSRIRTEHFPLTLESARPSHTSQYLCASTTISEQFFGPGTRLTVL.